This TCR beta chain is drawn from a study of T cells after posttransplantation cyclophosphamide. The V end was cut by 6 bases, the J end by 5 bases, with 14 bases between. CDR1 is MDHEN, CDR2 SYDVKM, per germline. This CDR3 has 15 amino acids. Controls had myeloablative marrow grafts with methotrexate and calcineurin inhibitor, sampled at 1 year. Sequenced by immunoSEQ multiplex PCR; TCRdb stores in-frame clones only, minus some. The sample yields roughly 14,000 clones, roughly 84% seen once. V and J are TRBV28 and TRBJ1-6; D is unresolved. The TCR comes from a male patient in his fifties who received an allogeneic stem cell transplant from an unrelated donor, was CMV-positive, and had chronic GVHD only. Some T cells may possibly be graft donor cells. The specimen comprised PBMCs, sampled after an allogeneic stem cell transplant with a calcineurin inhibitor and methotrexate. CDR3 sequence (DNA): TGTGCCAGCAGGTTAACCCGGACTAATAATTCACCCCTCCACTTT. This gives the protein CASRLTRTNNSPLHF.